This T cell receptor (beta chain) was recovered during a study of OX40 agonist ivuxolimab in advanced cancers. The method was immunoSEQ multiplex PCR; TCRdb's version includes in-frame clones alone and lacks a portion of them. The table records approximately 50,000 clones, about 80% of them present only once. V was pared by 6 bases and J by 1 base, with 7 bases of the junction left unmatched. The CDR3 covers 15 residues. The germline V gene encodes CDR1 MDHEN and CDR2 SYDVKM. The receptor was isolated from an adult with an advanced solid tumor such as melanoma, head and neck, liver or kidney cancer. This chain joins TRBV28 and TRBJ2-7; TRBD1 agrees at 9 bases. The sample was CD4+ or CD8+ T cells sorted from blood, taken in a trial of the OX40 agonist ivuxolimab. CDR3 loop: CASSLSGTGSYEQYF. CDR3 nucleotides: TGTGCCAGCAGCCTTTCCGGGACAGGGTCCTACGAGCAGTACTTC.